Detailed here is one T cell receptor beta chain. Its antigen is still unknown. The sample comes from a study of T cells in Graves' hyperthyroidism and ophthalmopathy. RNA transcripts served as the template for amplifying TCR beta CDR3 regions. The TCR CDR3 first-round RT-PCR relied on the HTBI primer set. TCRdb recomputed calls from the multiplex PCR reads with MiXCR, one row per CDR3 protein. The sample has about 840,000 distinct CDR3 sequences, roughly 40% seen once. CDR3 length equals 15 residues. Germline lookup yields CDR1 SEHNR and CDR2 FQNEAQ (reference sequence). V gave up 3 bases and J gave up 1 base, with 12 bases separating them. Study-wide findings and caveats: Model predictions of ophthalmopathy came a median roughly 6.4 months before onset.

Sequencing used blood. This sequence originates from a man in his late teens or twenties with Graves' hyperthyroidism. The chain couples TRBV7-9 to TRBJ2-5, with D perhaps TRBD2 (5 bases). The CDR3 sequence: CASSLRAEPQETQYF. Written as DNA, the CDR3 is TGTGCCAGCAGCTTGAGGGCAGAACCCCAAGAGACCCAGTACTTC.